The sequence of this TCR beta chain was determined in a study of blood T cell repertoires in COVID-19 (dated by TCRdb to the early 2020s). A note on the overall study: Collaborator samples came from the United States, Italy and Spain and covered acute and convalescent phases of COVID-19. The repertoires were released in a freely available public database intended as a resource for research on the immune response to SARS-CoV-2. The dataset comprised deeply sampled blood TCRbeta repertoires from subjects exposed to, actively infected with, or recovered from COVID-19. The prospective study material was composed of cDNA or gDNA derived from T cells, B-cell-depleted T cells, or PBMCs. Samples were obtained from the ongoing ImmuneRACE study (first 160 participants) and from about 1,300 subjects provided by 6 global collaborators. HLA class I and class II types, where available, came from metadata supplied by the sample provider rather than from assay-based typing. Sample metadata almost always included a de-identified subject ID, COVID-19 status, age in years and sex.

The immunoSEQ Assay, a bias-controlled multiplex PCR, was used to amplify TCRbeta CDR3 regions from genomic DNA. The study's processing was this. The number of nucleated cells in each sample was estimated from the amplification of reference gene primers within the assay. To quantify the absolute abundance of each unique TCRbeta CDR3 rearrangement, sequence reads were collapsed and filtered. Productive Simpson clonality was computed per sample as the square root of Simpson's diversity index over productive rearrangements. As stored in TCRdb, this immuneACCESS dataset retains in-frame rearrangements with V and J assigned. A fraction of the clones does not appear; measured against another copy, unresolved V genes explain less than half of the discrepancy, and the remainder lacks a known reason. The DNA gave D and trimming, while V, J and clone size come from that table. The sample contains some 350,000 clones, about 90% of them found a single time. The ten largest clones represent 2.5% to 4% of the sample.

To note about this clone: Its antigen target is currently unknown. No much larger clone exists at a distance of one base, and base qualities are not known.

A second Seattle source provided samples from volunteer blood donors who had recovered from COVID-19. Collaborating institutions collected whole blood in K2EDTA tubes following their own protocols. For TCRbeta analysis, collaborator samples were shipped as frozen whole blood, as isolated PBMCs, or as DNA extracted from either sample type. CDR1 and CDR2 are drawn from the germline V gene: SGHRS, YFSETQ. Trimmed from V: 0 bases; trimmed from J: 7 bases; junction bases lacking a gene match: 7. The CDR3 numbers 15 residues from cysteine through phenylalanine. CDR3 DNA only is kept here, 45 bases in frame from base 1. What the study reported, not specific to this receptor: The amount of clinical and demographic metadata varied by source and participant and was provided uncurated.

The sequence is built from TRBV5-1 and TRBJ2-1; the junction holds 7 bases that match TRBD2. The specimen was peripheral blood. This clonotype originated in a woman younger than 35 who had recovered from COVID-19. Here is the DNA: TGCGCCAGCAGCTTGGAGCGGGGTACTTGGAATGAGCAGTTCTTC. This gives the protein CASSLERGTWNEQFF.